One sample yielded the 13 T cell receptor beta chains listed below, sequenced in a study of T-cell reconstitution after alpha-beta-depleted transplantation in children. Using unique molecular identifiers, the investigators prepared the TCRbeta library. MiXCR, applied by TCRdb to the PCR reads, yields one record per CDR3 protein. The data show 700,000 to 950,000 distinct CDR3 sequences, around 17% seen once. The starting material was PBMCs, mostly from graft donor cells, obtained 360 days after TCRalphabeta/CD19-depleted stem cell transplant. These receptors were collected from a male patient under 18 who had a stem cell transplant for acute lymphoblastic leukemia, so the T cells may come from the graft donor.

This clonotype was counted only a few times. The chain is built from TRBV14 and TRBJ2-1, with D unclear. The CDR3 consists of 16 residues. The germline V gene encodes CDR1 SGHDN and CDR2 FVKESK. V was shortened by 1 base and J by 5 bases, with 15 bases between the two germline ends. This CDR3 reads CASSQGGREPHNEQFF. The CDR3 nucleotides read TGTGCCAGCAGCCAAGGGGGTAGGGAACCCCACAATGAGCAGTTCTTC.

Only a few counts were recorded for this clonotype. The chain uses TRBV7-3 and TRBJ2-1; D is tentatively TRBD1 or TRBD2 (6 bases each). Trimming stripped 1 base from V and 5 bases from J, with 21 bases between. CDR3 length: 18 amino acids. Germline-derived CDR1 and CDR2 are SGHTA and FQGTGA. The CDR3 bases are TGTGCCAGCAGCTTAAAAACCCCCACGGGGGCGAATCACAATGAGCAGTTCTTC. Translating it yields CASSLKTPTGANHNEQFF.

This chain joins TRBV20-1 and TRBJ1-1; no clear D. The CDR3 has 13 amino acids. V was clipped by 0 bases and J by 5 bases, with 10 bases between them. CDR1 is DFQATT, CDR2 SNEGSKA, per germline (reference sequence). CDR3 amino acids: CSARDWGGTEAFF. Written as DNA, the CDR3 is TGCAGTGCTAGAGATTGGGGTGGGACTGAAGCTTTCTTT.

This clonotype was seen a handful of times. This chain uses TRBV20-1 with TRBJ2-7; TRBD2 agrees at 9 bases. The CDR3 sequence is 13 residues long. V gave up 8 bases and J gave up 1 base; unmatched junction bases: 6. Germline V gene lookup returns CDR1 DFQATT and CDR2 SNEGSKA (reference sequence). For the CDR3, the DNA is TGCAGTACTCTAGCGGGACTGTCCTACGAGCAGTACTTC. Translated, it gives CSTLAGLSYEQYF.

This clonotype was found many times. The chain uses TRBV20-1 and TRBJ2-3; D uncertain. With 4 bases removed from V and 0 bases from J, the gap between germline ends came to 5 bases. CDR1 and CDR2 from the germline V gene are DFQATT and SNEGSKA (reference sequence). The CDR3 totals 12 residues. The CDR3, as DNA: TGCAGTGCTACACCTAGCACAGATACGCAGTATTTT. Protein: CSATPSTDTQYF.

This clonotype showed up just a few times. The gene calls are TRBV14 and TRBJ2-1; maybe TRBD1 (6 bases). Germline-derived CDR1 and CDR2 are SGHDN and FVKESK. Trimming left V 3 bases short and J 3 bases short, with 15 bases between. The CDR3 contains 16 residues. CDR3 bases: TGTGCCAGCAGCCACCGACAGGTCCTCCACTACAATGAGCAGTTCTTC. Translation: CASSHRQVLHYNEQFF.

V usage is TRBV11-2 and J usage is TRBJ2-2, with 16 positions matching TRBD2. Germline CDR1 and CDR2: SGHAT and FQNNGV. The CDR3 spans 18 residues. J was trimmed by 2 bases and V by 5 bases; bases with no gene match: 5. CDR3 in DNA: TGTGCCAGCAGCCCGGGACTAGCGGGAGGGAGAAACACCGGGGAGCTGTTTTTT. This gives the protein CASSPGLAGGRNTGELFF.

This clonotype was counted a few times. The genes are TRBV11-2 and TRBJ2-6; D remains unclear. Germline V lookup: CDR1 SGHAT, CDR2 FQNNGV. The CDR3 covers 17 residues. V gave up 4 bases and J gave up 0 bases, with 13 bases separating them. This chain's CDR3 is CASSSFIDRSGANVLTF. The CDR3 coding sequence is TGTGCCAGCAGCTCTTTCATAGACCGCTCTGGGGCCAACGTCCTGACTTTC.

This clonotype was found a few times. V and J are TRBV7-8 and TRBJ1-6; TRBD1 might be the D (6 bases). Germline CDR1 reads SGHVS; CDR2 reads FQNEAQ. This CDR3 region has 16 residues. The V end was cut by 1 base, the J end by 7 bases, with 14 bases between. Here the CDR3 DNA reads TGTGCCAGCAGCTTAGTGCGGGGGCGCGGGAATTCACCCCTCCACTTT. It translates to CASSLVRGRGNSPLHF.

This chain uses TRBV7-9 with TRBJ2-3; perhaps TRBD2 as D (6 bases). V dropped 5 bases and J dropped 3 bases, with 15 bases sitting between them. Germline assignment: CDR1 SEHNR and CDR2 FQNEAQ (reference sequence). CDR3 length equals 15 residues. CDR3 DNA: TGTGCCAGCAGCAGCCGGCGGGATCGGACAGATACGCAGTATTTT. It specifies CASSSRRDRTDTQYF.

This clonotype was found a few times. V and J are TRBV24-1 and TRBJ2-7; the D call may be TRBD1 or TRBD2 (5 bases each). The CDR3 extends over 15 amino acids. Trimming stripped 3 bases from V and 2 bases from J, with 13 bases between. Germline CDR1 and CDR2: KGHDR and SFDVKD. CDR3 region: CATSDPRDRPYEQYF. The CDR3 DNA follows: TGTGCCACCAGTGATCCCCGGGACCGACCCTACGAGCAGTACTTC.

In this sample, this clonotype turned up many times. The chain has TRBV12-3 or TRBV12-4 and TRBJ2-3, with 9 bases lining up with TRBD2. The CDR3 contains 12 residues. V was clipped by 6 bases and J by 13 bases; unmatched bases: 8. The CDR3 sequence is CASSKEAGGEYF. The CDR3 nucleotides read TGTGCCAGCAGCAAAGAAGCGGGAGGAGAGTATTTT.

This clonotype was detected ten times or more. The chain uses TRBV7-9 and TRBJ2-7; D may be TRBD2 (5 bases). The V and J ends lost 0 bases and 5 bases respectively, with 11 bases between them. The CDR3 totals 14 residues. Germline CDR1 reads SEHNR; CDR2 reads FQNEAQ (reference sequence). The CDR3 bases are TGTGCCAGCAGCTTAGCGTGGAGGAGACACGAGCAGTACTTC. It translates to CASSLAWRRHEQYF. Based on the CDR3 plus reference TRBV7-9 and TRBJ2-7, the full variable domain is DTGVSQNPRHKITKRGQNVTFRCDPISEHNRLYWYRQTLGQGPEFLTYFQNEAQLEKSRLLSDRFSAERPKGSFSTLEIQRTEQGDSAMYLCASSLAWRRHEQYFGPGTRLTVT.